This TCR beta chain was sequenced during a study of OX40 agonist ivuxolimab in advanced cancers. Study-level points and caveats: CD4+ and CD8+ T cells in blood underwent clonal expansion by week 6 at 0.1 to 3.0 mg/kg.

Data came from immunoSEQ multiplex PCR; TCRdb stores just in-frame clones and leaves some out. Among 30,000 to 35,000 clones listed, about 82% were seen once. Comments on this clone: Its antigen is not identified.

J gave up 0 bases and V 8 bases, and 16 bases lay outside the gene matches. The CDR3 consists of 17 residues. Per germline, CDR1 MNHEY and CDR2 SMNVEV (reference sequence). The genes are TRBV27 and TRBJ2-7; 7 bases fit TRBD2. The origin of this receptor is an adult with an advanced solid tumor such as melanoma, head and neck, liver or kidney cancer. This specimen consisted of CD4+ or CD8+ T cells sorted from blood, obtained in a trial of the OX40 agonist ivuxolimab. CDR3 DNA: TGTGCCAGCGGTAGGCGGCTAGCGGACGGGAGCTCCTACGAGCAGTACTTC. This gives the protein CASGRRLADGSSYEQYF.